What follows describes a single TCR beta chain. The source of the sample is a study of metastatic and nonmetastatic thyroid tumors. With MiXCR, TCRdb reprocessed the PCR reads. The table has 39,000 or so clones, approximately 20% seen once. V dropped 5 bases and J dropped 7; count of bases not matched to a gene: 4. The CDR3 has 13 amino acids. Per germline, CDR1 SGHTA and CDR2 FQGTGA. There were no patients who had received any treatment before thyroid surgery. The sequenced sample was blood. The sequence was obtained from a female donor with papillary thyroid cancer or a benign thyroid nodule (not recorded which). Some clones in this sample may be carry-over from other donors' samples. The J gene is TRBJ2-2, the V gene TRBV7-3; 7 bases line up with TRBD2. CDR3 nucleotides: TGTGCCAGCAGCCCGGGGGAGGGCGGGGAGCTGTTTTTT. Amino acids: CASSPGEGGELFF.